A selection of T cell receptor beta chains follows, all from one sample in a study of shared clonotypes between healthy human individuals. The method was immunoSEQ multiplex PCR; TCRdb's version includes in-frame clones alone and lacks a portion of them. The sample holds hundreds of thousands of clones, around 80% seen once. The sequencing sample was made of PBMCs. Every receptor here comes from a woman aged 40 to 49 in good health. Some clones in this sample may be carry-over from other donors' samples. Both conserved end residues are trimmed from each CDR3. Each record gives: CDR3 protein, J gene, V gene.

cdr3_aa: ASSPPASGTMRNEQY
j_call: TRBJ2-7
v_call: TRBV18

cdr3_aa: ASSPGGLTGLNTEAF
j_call: TRBJ1-1
v_call: TRBV28

cdr3_aa: ASSVGAAGTGELF
j_call: TRBJ2-2
v_call: TRBV9

cdr3_aa: ASSLAGGRYEQY
j_call: TRBJ2-7
v_call: TRBV11-2

cdr3_aa: ASSRDGSYGYT
j_call: TRBJ1-2
v_call: TRBV9

cdr3_aa: ASSFSQGTANFYGYT
j_call: TRBJ1-2
v_call: TRBV7-2

cdr3_aa: ASSLGVSSYNEQF
j_call: TRBJ2-1
v_call: TRBV7-2

cdr3_aa: ASRQPGEHEQF
j_call: TRBJ2-1
v_call: TRBV6-1

cdr3_aa: ASSLSRGYT
j_call: TRBJ1-2
v_call: TRBV28

cdr3_aa: ASSLVGGNTEAF
j_call: TRBJ1-1
v_call: TRBV9

cdr3_aa: ASSFGSSYEQY
j_call: TRBJ2-7
v_call: TRBV7-7